These T cell receptor beta chains were read from a single sample in a study of early T cells in non-severe SARS-CoV-2 infection. TCRdb passed the 5' RACE reads through MiXCR, listing each CDR3 protein once. Here the sample spans more than 60,000 distinct CDR3 sequences, 8.5% to 10% being singletons. The specimen sequenced was whole blood. The receptors shown here come from an adult who was a healthcare worker with PCR-confirmed SARS-CoV-2 infection or an uninfected control (not recorded which). The CDR3 runs from the conserved cysteine through the conserved F or W. Each record gives: clone size, V gene, J gene, D gene, CDR3 protein, CDR3 DNA. The D gene is left open where the match is weak. Only part of the rows carry a size: once, few, many, or a class if the clone is expanded.

.,TRBV29-1,TRBJ1-1,TRBD1,CSVEGRQGAIQGTEAFF,TGCAGCGTTGAAGGGCGACAGGGGGCGATTCAGGGTACTGAAGCTTTCTTT
many,TRBV6-6,TRBJ2-3,TRBD2,CASSPNSGGGTDTQYF,TGTGCCAGCAGCCCCAATAGCGGGGGGGGCACAGATACGCAGTATTTT
many,TRBV12-3/TRBV12-4,TRBJ2-7,.,CASSFSAIYYEQYF,TGTGCCAGCAGTTTCAGCGCCATATACTACGAGCAGTACTTC
few,TRBV14,TRBJ2-7,TRBD2,CASSQDGLAGVLYEQYF,TGTGCCAGCAGCCAAGACGGTCTAGCGGGGGTGTTATACGAGCAGTACTTC
.,TRBV6-1,TRBJ1-5,.,CASTSSGGIVNQPQHF,TGTGCCAGCACTAGTTCTGGGGGCATTGTCAATCAGCCCCAGCATTTT
.,TRBV25-1,TRBJ1-2,.,CASSGKGQSYGYTF,TGTGCCAGCAGTGGAAAAGGACAGTCCTATGGCTACACCTTC
medium-sized,TRBV29-1,TRBJ2-7,TRBD2,CSGRLAGGEQYF,TGCAGCGGGAGACTAGCGGGGGGCGAGCAGTACTTC
many,TRBV6-5,TRBJ2-1,TRBD2,CASSYSTSAYNEQFF,TGTGCCAGCAGTTACTCGACTAGCGCCTACAATGAGCAGTTCTTC
.,TRBV12-3/TRBV12-4,TRBJ1-2,TRBD1,CASSSRGQGGGYTF,TGTGCCAGCAGTTCCCGCGGACAGGGCGGAGGCTACACCTTC
few,TRBV25-1,TRBJ1-3,TRBD1,CASSMTGVRNTIYF,TGTGCCAGCAGTATGACAGGGGTTCGGAACACCATATATTTT
few,TRBV30,TRBJ2-1,.,CASDYYNEQFF,TGTGCCTCTGACTACTACAATGAGCAGTTCTTC
many,TRBV7-2,TRBJ2-3,TRBD2,CASSLWVGGDLNTQYF,TGTGCCAGCAGCCTCTGGGTGGGGGGGGACTTGAATACGCAGTATTTT
.,TRBV7-8,TRBJ2-4,TRBD1,CASSEPGQGLGAKNIQYF,TGTGCCAGCAGCGAGCCGGGACAGGGGTTAGGAGCCAAAAACATTCAGTACTTC
many,TRBV5-1,TRBJ1-3,.,CASSLDSSGGNTIYF,TGCGCCAGCAGCTTGGACTCCTCTGGAGGAAACACCATATATTTT
.,TRBV4-1,TRBJ2-1,TRBD2,CASSLGTPSGSYNEQFF,TGCGCCAGCAGCCTTGGAACGCCCAGCGGGAGCTACAATGAGCAGTTCTTC
.,TRBV5-1,TRBJ2-7,TRBD2,CASSLGTSGRRLKPEQYF,TGCGCCAGCAGCTTGGGGACTAGCGGGAGGCGTCTTAAACCGGAGCAGTACTTC
.,TRBV19,TRBJ2-1,TRBD1,CASSRTGEFDEQFF,TGTGCCAGTAGTAGGACAGGGGAGTTTGATGAGCAGTTCTTC
few,TRBV6-5,TRBJ2-7,.,CASSPGTGHPYEQYF,TGTGCCAGCAGCCCCGGAACGGGACACCCCTACGAGCAGTACTTC
.,TRBV10-3,TRBJ2-5,.,CAARGGTQETQYF,TGTGCCGCTAGGGGGGGGACACAAGAGACCCAGTACTTC
few,TRBV6-5,TRBJ2-7,.,CASSYSPGTPAEQYF,TGTGCCAGCAGTTACTCGCCCGGGACTCCAGCCGAGCAGTACTTC
.,TRBV5-5,TRBJ2-1,.,CASSFGPSSYNEQFF,TGTGCCAGCAGCTTCGGCCCGAGCTCCTACAATGAGCAGTTCTTC